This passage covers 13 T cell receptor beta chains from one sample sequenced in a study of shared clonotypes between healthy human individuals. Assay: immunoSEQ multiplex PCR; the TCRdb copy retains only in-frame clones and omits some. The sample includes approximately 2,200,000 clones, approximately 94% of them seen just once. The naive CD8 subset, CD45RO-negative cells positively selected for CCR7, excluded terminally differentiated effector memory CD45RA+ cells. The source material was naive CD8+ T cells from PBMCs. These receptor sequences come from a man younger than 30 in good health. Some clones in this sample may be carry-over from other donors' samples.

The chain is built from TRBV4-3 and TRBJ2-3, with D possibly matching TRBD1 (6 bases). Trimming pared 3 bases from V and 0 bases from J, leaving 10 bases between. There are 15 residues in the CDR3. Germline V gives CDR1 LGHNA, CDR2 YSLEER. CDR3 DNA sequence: TGCGCCAGCAGCCAGGACAGACAGAGCACAGATACGCAGTATTTT. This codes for CASSQDRQSTDTQYF.

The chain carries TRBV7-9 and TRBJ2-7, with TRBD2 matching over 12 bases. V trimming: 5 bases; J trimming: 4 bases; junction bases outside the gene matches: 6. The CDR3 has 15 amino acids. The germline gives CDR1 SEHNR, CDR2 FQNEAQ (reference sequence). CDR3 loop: CASSPTSGRRYEQYF. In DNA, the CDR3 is TGTGCCAGCAGCCCGACTAGCGGGAGAAGGTACGAGCAGTACTTC.

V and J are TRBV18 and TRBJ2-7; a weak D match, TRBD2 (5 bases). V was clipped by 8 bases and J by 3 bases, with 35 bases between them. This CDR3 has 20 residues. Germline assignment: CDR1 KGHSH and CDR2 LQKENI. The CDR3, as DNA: TGTGCCAGCAACATGGTACGGCGCTCAACGGGTCCATCCGGAGGCTACGAGCAGTACTTC. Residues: CASNMVRRSTGPSGGYEQYF.

The CDR3 DNA reads TGCGCCAGCAGCCTGGGAGGGTGGGTGCGAGTCACTGAAGCTTTCTTT. Translated: CASSLGGWVRVTEAFF. The chain uses TRBV5-1 and TRBJ1-1, with no clear D. Trimming removed 4 bases from V and 4 bases from J, with 20 bases in between. CDR3 size: 16 residues. Germline values: CDR1 SGHRS, CDR2 YFSETQ.

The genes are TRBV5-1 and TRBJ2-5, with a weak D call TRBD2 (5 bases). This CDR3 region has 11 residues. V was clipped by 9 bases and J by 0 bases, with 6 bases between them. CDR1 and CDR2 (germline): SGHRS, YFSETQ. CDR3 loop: CATRDQETQYF. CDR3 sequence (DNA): TGCGCCACGAGGGACCAAGAGACCCAGTACTTC.

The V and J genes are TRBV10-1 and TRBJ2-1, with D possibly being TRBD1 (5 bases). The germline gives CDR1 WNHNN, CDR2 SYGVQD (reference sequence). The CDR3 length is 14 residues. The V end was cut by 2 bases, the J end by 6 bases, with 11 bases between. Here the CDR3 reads CASSEGSGINEQFF. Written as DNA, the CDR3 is TGCGCCAGCAGTGAGGGATCAGGGATCAATGAGCAGTTCTTC.

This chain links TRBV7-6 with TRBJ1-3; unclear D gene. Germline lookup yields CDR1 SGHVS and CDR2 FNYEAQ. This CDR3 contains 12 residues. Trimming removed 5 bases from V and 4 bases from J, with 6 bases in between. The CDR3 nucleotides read TGTGCCAGCAGCGGGCTGGGAAACACCATATATTTT. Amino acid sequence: CASSGLGNTIYF. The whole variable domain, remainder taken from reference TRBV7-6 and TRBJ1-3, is GAGVSQSPRYKVTKRGQDVALRCDPISGHVSLYWYRQALGQGPEFLTYFNYEAQQDKSGLPNDRFSAERPEGSISTLTIQRTEQRDSAMYRCASSGLGNTIYFGEGSWLTVV.

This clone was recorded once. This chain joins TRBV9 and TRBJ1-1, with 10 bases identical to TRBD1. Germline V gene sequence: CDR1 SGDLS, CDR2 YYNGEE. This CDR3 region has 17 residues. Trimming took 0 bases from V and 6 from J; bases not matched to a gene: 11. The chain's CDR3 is CASSVGAQGQGYSEAFF. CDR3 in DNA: TGTGCCAGCAGCGTAGGAGCCCAGGGACAGGGGTACTCTGAAGCTTTCTTT. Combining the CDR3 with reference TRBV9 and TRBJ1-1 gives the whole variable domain DSGVTQTPKHLITATGQRVTLRCSPRSGDLSVYWYQQSLDQGLQFLIQYYNGEERAKGNILERFSAQQFPDLHSELNLSSLELGDSALYFCASSVGAQGQGYSEAFFGQGTRLTVV.

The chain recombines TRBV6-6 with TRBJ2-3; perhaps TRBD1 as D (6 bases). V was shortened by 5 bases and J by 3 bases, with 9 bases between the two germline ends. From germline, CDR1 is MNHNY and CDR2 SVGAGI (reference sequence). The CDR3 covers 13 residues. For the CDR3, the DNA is TGTGCCAGCAGTGCGACAGGAACAGATACGCAGTATTTT. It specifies CASSATGTDTQYF.

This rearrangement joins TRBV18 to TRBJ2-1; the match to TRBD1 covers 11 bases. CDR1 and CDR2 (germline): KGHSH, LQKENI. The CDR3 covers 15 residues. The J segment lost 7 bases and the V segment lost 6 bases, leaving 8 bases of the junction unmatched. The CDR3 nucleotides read TGTGCCAGCTCCCCGGGACAGGGGGTCGAAAATGAGCAGTTCTTC. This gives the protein CASSPGQGVENEQFF.

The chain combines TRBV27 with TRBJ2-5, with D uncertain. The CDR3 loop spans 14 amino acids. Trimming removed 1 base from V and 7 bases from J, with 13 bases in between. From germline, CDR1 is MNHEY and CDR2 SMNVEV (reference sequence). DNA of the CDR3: TGTGCCAGCAGTTTATATGGACCTTTAGGGACCCAGTACTTC. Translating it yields CASSLYGPLGTQYF.

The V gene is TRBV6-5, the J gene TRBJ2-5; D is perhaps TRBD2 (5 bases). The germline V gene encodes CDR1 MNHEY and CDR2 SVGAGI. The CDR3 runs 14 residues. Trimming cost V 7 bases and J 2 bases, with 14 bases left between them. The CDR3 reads CASTLGAGQETQYF. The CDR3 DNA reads TGTGCCAGCACTCTGGGAGCTGGTCAAGAGACCCAGTACTTC.

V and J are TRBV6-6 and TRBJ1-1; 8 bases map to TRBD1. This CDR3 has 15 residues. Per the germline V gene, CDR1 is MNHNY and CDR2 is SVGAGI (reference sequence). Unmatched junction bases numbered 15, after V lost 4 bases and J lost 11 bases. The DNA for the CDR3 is TGTGCCAGCAGTTCCCAAATGGACAGGGAGGTTTTGGCTTTCTTT. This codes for CASSSQMDREVLAFF.